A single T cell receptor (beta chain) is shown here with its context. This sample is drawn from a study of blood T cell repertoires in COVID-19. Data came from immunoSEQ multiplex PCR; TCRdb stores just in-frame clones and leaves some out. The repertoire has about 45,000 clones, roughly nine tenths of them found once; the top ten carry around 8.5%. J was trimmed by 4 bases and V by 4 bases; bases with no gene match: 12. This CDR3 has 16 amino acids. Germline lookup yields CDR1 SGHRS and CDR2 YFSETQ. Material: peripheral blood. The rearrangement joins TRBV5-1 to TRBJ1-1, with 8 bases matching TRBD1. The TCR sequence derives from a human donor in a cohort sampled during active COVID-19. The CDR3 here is CASSLSDREVITEAFF. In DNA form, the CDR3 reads TGCGCCAGCAGCCTGTCGGACAGGGAGGTTATCACTGAAGCTTTCTTT.